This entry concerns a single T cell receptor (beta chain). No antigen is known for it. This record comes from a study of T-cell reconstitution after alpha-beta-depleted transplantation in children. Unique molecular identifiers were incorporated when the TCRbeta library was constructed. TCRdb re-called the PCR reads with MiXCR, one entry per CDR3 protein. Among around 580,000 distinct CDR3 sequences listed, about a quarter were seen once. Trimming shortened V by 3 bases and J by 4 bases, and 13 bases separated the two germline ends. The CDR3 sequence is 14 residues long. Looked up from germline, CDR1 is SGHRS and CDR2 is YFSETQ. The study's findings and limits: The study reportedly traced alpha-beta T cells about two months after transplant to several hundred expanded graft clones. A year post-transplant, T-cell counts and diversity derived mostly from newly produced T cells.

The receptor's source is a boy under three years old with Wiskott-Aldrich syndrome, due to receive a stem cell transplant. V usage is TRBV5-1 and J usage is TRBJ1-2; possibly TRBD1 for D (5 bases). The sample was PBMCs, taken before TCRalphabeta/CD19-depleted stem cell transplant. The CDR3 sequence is CASSSTVARYGYTF. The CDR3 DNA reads TGCGCCAGCAGCTCGACAGTTGCTCGCTATGGCTACACCTTC.